This T cell receptor (beta chain) emerged from a study of blood T cell repertoires in COVID-19. The length of the CDR3 is 18 residues. The V gene's germline CDR1 is SGHTA and CDR2 FQGNSA. V dropped 5 bases and J dropped 0; count of bases not matched to a gene: 8. Libraries were prepared by immunoSEQ multiplex PCR; TCRdb keeps only in-frame clonotypes and omits some of them. The sample includes around 330,000 clones, over 75% of them seen just once. Sequenced input: PBMCs or T cells enriched from blood (not recorded which). This TCR came from a woman aged 35 to 49 who had recovered from COVID-19. This sequence joins TRBV7-2 and TRBJ2-6; 9 nucleotides match TRBD1. This CDR3 is CASSATQGAISGANVLTF. The CDR3, as DNA: TGTGCCAGCAGCGCGACACAGGGGGCCATCTCTGGGGCCAACGTCCTGACTTTC. Looking up the rest from reference TRBV7-2 and TRBJ2-6 gives the full variable domain: GAGVSQSPSNKVTEKGKDVELRCDPISGHTALYWYRQSLGQGLEFLIYFQGNSAPDKSGLPSDRFSAERTGGSVSTLTIQRTQQEDSAVYLCASSATQGAISGANVLTFGAGSRLTVL.